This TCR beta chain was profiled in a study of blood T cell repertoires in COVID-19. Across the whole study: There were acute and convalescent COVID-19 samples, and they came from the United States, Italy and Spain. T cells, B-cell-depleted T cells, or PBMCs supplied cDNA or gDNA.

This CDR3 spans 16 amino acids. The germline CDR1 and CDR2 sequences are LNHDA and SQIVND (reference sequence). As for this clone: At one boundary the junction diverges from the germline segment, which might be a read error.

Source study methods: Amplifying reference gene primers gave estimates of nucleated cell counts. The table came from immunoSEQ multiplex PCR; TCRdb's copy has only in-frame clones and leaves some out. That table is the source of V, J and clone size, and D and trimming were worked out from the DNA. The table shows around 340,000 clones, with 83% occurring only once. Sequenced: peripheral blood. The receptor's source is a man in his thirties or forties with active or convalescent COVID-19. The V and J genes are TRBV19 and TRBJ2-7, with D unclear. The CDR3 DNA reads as TGTGCCAGCAGTAGTATTATAAGTAGTAGCCTCTACGAGCAGTACTTC. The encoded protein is CASSSIISSSLYEQYF.